This TCR beta chain derives from a study of blood T cell repertoires in COVID-19. Whole-study context: The United States, Italy and Spain provided the acute and convalescent COVID-19 samples.

Trimming shortened V by 2 bases and J by 6 bases, and 9 bases separated the two germline ends. The length of the CDR3 is 13 residues. The germline V gene encodes CDR1 SNHLY and CDR2 FYNNEI. Profiling relied on immunoSEQ multiplex PCR, and the TCRdb table lists in-frame clones only, not all of them. The table includes roughly 280,000 clones, about 87% detected once. Sequenced sample: PBMCs or T cells enriched from blood (not recorded which). The receptor was isolated from a woman younger than 45 with acute COVID-19. The gene calls are TRBV2 and TRBJ2-3; D is unresolved. The CDR3 reads CASSESNSDTQYF. CDR3 DNA sequence: TGTGCCAGCAGTGAATCTAACTCCGATACGCAGTATTTT.